One TCR beta chain is described in this entry. Its target is not known. PCR primers comprised 60 Vbeta and 13 Jbeta primers. Generated by immunoSEQ multiplex PCR, the TCRdb table keeps only in-frame clones and is missing some. The sample lists about 140,000 clones; 73% were seen once. This entry belongs to a study of cytomegalovirus exposure and HLA in healthy donors. Regarding the study as a whole: Segments of the TCR beta V type were, in most cases, productive about 87% or about 30% of the time in an earlier analysis.

Trimming cost V 6 bases and J 3 bases; bases outside gene matches: 4. This CDR3 has 14 amino acids. CDR1 and CDR2 (germline): KGHSH, LQKENI. This chain links TRBV18 with TRBJ1-1, with TRBD1 matching over 10 bases. The TCR comes from a woman aged 40 to 49 in good health and CMV-seronegative. Material: PBMCs. The chain's CDR3 is CASSRDRGDTEAFF. The CDR3 DNA follows: TGTGCCAGCTCTCGGGACAGGGGAGACACTGAAGCTTTCTTT.